This entry features one T cell receptor beta chain sequence. The antigen remains unidentified. The sample has other DNA sequences that encode this CDR3 too. This record comes from a study of cytomegalovirus exposure and HLA in healthy donors. Overall study results and limits: Evidence from a later analysis indicated that most CMV-associated TCR beta chains looked HLA-restricted. A few of the chains that were CMV-associated were confirmed in vitro to be specific for CMV antigens. CMV serostatus was the sole immune exposure information available.

The CDR3 covers 14 residues. Trimming cost V 0 bases and J 1 base, with 7 bases left between them. CDR1 is SGHRS, CDR2 YFSETQ, per germline. The PCR contained 60 Vbeta and 13 Jbeta primers. The repertoire was sequenced with immunoSEQ multiplex PCR; TCRdb's copy has only in-frame clones and lacks some. The sample has under 200,000 clones; 70% to 80% are singletons. The rearrangement links TRBV5-1 to TRBJ1-1; D is ambiguous. The receptor comes from a man in his fifties or sixties in good health and CMV-seronegative. Sequencing was carried out using PBMCs. CDR3 sequence reads: CASSLVTGNTEAFF. DNA of the CDR3: TGCGCCAGCAGCTTGGTGACGGGGAACACTGAAGCTTTCTTT.